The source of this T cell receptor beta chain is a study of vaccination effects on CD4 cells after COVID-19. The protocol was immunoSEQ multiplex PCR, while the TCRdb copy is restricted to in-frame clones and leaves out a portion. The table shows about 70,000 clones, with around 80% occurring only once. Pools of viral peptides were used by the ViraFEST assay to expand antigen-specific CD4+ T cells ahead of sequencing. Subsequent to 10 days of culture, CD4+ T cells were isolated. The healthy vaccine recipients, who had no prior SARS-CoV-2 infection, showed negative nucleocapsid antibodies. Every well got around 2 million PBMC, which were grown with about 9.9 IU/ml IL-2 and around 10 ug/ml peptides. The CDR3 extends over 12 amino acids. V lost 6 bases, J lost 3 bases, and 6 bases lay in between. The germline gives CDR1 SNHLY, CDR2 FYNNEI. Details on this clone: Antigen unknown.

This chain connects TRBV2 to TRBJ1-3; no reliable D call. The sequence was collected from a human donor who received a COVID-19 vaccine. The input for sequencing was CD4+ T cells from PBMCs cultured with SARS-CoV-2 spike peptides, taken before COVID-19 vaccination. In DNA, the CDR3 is TGTGCCAGCAGCCGAGGTGGAAACACCATATATTTT. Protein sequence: CASSRGGNTIYF.